Listed below are T cell receptor beta chains from one sample, sequenced in a study of blood T cell repertoires in COVID-19. The repertoire was sequenced with immunoSEQ multiplex PCR; TCRdb's copy has only in-frame clones and lacks some. Found here are about 330,000 clones, 85% to 90% of them singletons; the top ten hold 4%. The specimen was peripheral blood. The source of these receptors is a woman aged 45-65 years with active or convalescent COVID-19. The CDR3 runs from the conserved cysteine through the conserved F or W. The D gene is left open where the match is weak. Only part of the rows carry a size: once, few, many, or a class if the clone is expanded.

V gene: TRBV7-2
D gene: .
J gene: TRBJ1-1
clone size: .
CDR3 protein: CASSLEIGRVTEAFF
CDR3 DNA: TGTGCCAGCAGCTTAGAAATAGGCAGGGTCACTGAAGCTTTCTTT

V gene: TRBV7-2
D gene: .
J gene: TRBJ2-2
clone size: .
CDR3 protein: CASSLAPLIGVAGELFF
CDR3 DNA: TGTGCCAGCAGCTTAGCGCCCCTGATAGGGGTGGCCGGGGAGCTGTTTTTT

V gene: TRBV19
D gene: .
J gene: TRBJ2-2
clone size: .
CDR3 protein: CASSIEYRVGTGELFF
CDR3 DNA: TGTGCCAGTAGTATAGAGTACAGGGTGGGCACCGGGGAGCTGTTTTTT

V gene: TRBV14
D gene: TRBD2
J gene: TRBJ2-7
clone size: .
CDR3 protein: CASSVTGTSVIYEQYF
CDR3 DNA: TGTGCCAGCAGCGTAACCGGGACTAGCGTGATTTACGAGCAGTACTTC

V gene: TRBV18
D gene: .
J gene: TRBJ1-1
clone size: .
CDR3 protein: CASSPLPGTEAFF
CDR3 DNA: TGTGCCAGCTCACCTTTGCCGGGCACTGAAGCTTTCTTT

V gene: TRBV5-4
D gene: TRBD1
J gene: TRBJ1-1
clone size: .
CDR3 protein: CASRKRGQGALNTEAFF
CDR3 DNA: TGTGCCAGCAGAAAACGGGGACAGGGGGCCCTGAACACTGAAGCTTTCTTT

V gene: TRBV5-4
D gene: .
J gene: TRBJ1-2
clone size: .
CDR3 protein: CASSLDGYYGYTF
CDR3 DNA: TGTGCCAGCAGCTTGGACGGTTACTATGGCTACACCTTC

V gene: TRBV5-1
D gene: .
J gene: TRBJ1-2
clone size: .
CDR3 protein: CASSTLGGGGYTF
CDR3 DNA: TGCGCCAGCAGCACGCTCGGGGGAGGTGGCTACACCTTC

V gene: TRBV4-1
D gene: .
J gene: TRBJ1-6
clone size: .
CDR3 protein: CASSQQGSSYNSPLHF
CDR3 DNA: TGCGCCAGCAGCCAACAGGGGAGCTCCTATAATTCACCCCTCCACTTT

V gene: TRBV6-2/TRBV6-3
D gene: .
J gene: TRBJ1-1
clone size: few
CDR3 protein: CASSDSTGMGTEAFF
CDR3 DNA: TGTGCCAGCAGTGACTCTACAGGGATGGGGACTGAAGCTTTCTTT

V gene: TRBV12-5
D gene: TRBD2
J gene: TRBJ2-2
clone size: .
CDR3 protein: CASGSRPSGGRTGELFF
CDR3 DNA: TGTGCTAGTGGTAGCCGCCCTAGCGGGGGAAGGACCGGGGAGCTGTTTTTT

V gene: TRBV12-2
D gene: .
J gene: TRBJ2-7
clone size: few
CDR3 protein: CASLSGTGEGEQYF
CDR3 DNA: TGTGCAAGCCTTTCGGGGACAGGGGAGGGCGAGCAGTACTTC

V gene: TRBV19
D gene: .
J gene: TRBJ1-6
clone size: .
CDR3 protein: CASSTTGGNSPLHF
CDR3 DNA: TGTGCCAGTAGTACGACAGGCGGGAATTCACCCCTCCACTTT

V gene: TRBV30
D gene: TRBD1
J gene: TRBJ1-5
clone size: .
CDR3 protein: CAWSLGQGYQPQHF
CDR3 DNA: TGTGCCTGGAGTTTGGGACAGGGATATCAGCCCCAGCATTTT

V gene: TRBV7-2
D gene: .
J gene: TRBJ1-5
clone size: .
CDR3 protein: CASSLGGRGNQPQHF
CDR3 DNA: TGTGCCAGCAGCTTAGGGGGCAGGGGCAATCAGCCCCAGCATTTT

V gene: TRBV2
D gene: .
J gene: TRBJ1-1
clone size: .
CDR3 protein: CASSGGLRGTEAFF
CDR3 DNA: TGTGCCAGCAGTGGGGGGTTGCGGGGTACTGAAGCTTTCTTT

V gene: TRBV6-1
D gene: .
J gene: TRBJ2-2
clone size: .
CDR3 protein: CASRESGALNTGELFF
CDR3 DNA: TGTGCCAGCAGGGAATCAGGGGCTCTGAACACCGGGGAGCTGTTTTTT

V gene: TRBV2
D gene: TRBD1
J gene: TRBJ2-7
clone size: once
CDR3 protein: CASRNLRRDRESYEQYF
CDR3 DNA: TGTGCCAGCAGAAACCTACGTCGGGACAGGGAATCCTACGAGCAGTACTTC

V gene: TRBV4-2
D gene: .
J gene: TRBJ1-2
clone size: once
CDR3 protein: CASSLGEGANYGYTF
CDR3 DNA: TGTGCCAGCAGCCTGGGGGAGGGAGCTAACTATGGCTACACCTTC

V gene: TRBV2
D gene: .
J gene: TRBJ2-2
clone size: .
CDR3 protein: CASSDELATGELFF
CDR3 DNA: TGTGCCAGCAGTGATGAACTAGCAACCGGGGAGCTGTTTTTT

V gene: TRBV10-3
D gene: .
J gene: TRBJ2-3
clone size: .
CDR3 protein: CAIGQPSTDTQYF
CDR3 DNA: TGTGCCATCGGGCAGCCTAGCACAGATACGCAGTATTTT

V gene: TRBV30
D gene: .
J gene: TRBJ2-4
clone size: .
CDR3 protein: CAWDGGAKNIQYF
CDR3 DNA: TGTGCCTGGGACGGAGGAGCCAAAAACATTCAGTACTTC

V gene: TRBV28
D gene: TRBD2
J gene: TRBJ2-5
clone size: .
CDR3 protein: CASSLKTSGAPYQETQYF
CDR3 DNA: TGTGCCAGCAGTTTAAAGACTAGCGGGGCGCCCTACCAAGAGACCCAGTACTTC

V gene: TRBV19
D gene: TRBD1
J gene: TRBJ2-7
clone size: .
CDR3 protein: CASSIGTGGAYEQYF
CDR3 DNA: TGTGCCAGTAGTATAGGGACAGGGGGGGCCTACGAGCAGTACTTC

V gene: TRBV27
D gene: .
J gene: TRBJ1-1
clone size: once
CDR3 protein: CASSSPGRGNTEAFF
CDR3 DNA: TGTGCCAGCAGTTCGCCAGGACGGGGGAACACTGAAGCTTTCTTT

V gene: TRBV29-1
D gene: TRBD1
J gene: TRBJ1-4
clone size: .
CDR3 protein: CSVGSKTGQGVVVKLFF
CDR3 DNA: TGCAGCGTGGGGTCCAAAACGGGACAGGGGGTTGTTGTAAAACTGTTTTTT

V gene: TRBV13
D gene: TRBD2
J gene: TRBJ2-7
clone size: .
CDR3 protein: CASSFGGLAGTYEQYF
CDR3 DNA: TGTGCCAGCAGCTTCGGCGGACTAGCGGGTACCTACGAGCAGTACTTC

V gene: TRBV7-2
D gene: TRBD2
J gene: TRBJ2-2
clone size: .
CDR3 protein: CASSSGLAVGELFF
CDR3 DNA: TGTGCCAGCAGCTCGGGACTAGCTGTCGGGGAGCTGTTTTTT

V gene: TRBV4-3
D gene: .
J gene: TRBJ2-1
clone size: .
CDR3 protein: CASSQDPGTYNEQFF
CDR3 DNA: TGCGCCAGCAGCCAAGACCCGGGGACATACAATGAGCAGTTCTTC

V gene: TRBV7-2
D gene: TRBD2
J gene: TRBJ2-1
clone size: .
CDR3 protein: CASSYGTSGDHEQFF
CDR3 DNA: TGTGCCAGCAGCTATGGGACTAGCGGGGACCATGAGCAGTTCTTC

V gene: TRBV4-3
D gene: TRBD2
J gene: TRBJ2-2
clone size: once
CDR3 protein: CASSQHLLGTSGRGDTGELFF
CDR3 DNA: TGCGCCAGCAGCCAGCACCTTCTCGGGACTAGCGGGAGGGGGGACACCGGGGAGCTGTTTTTT

V gene: TRBV19
D gene: .
J gene: TRBJ2-1
clone size: .
CDR3 protein: CASSTSHLDNEQFF
CDR3 DNA: TGTGCCAGTTCCACTAGTCACCTTGATAATGAGCAGTTCTTC

V gene: TRBV5-4
D gene: .
J gene: TRBJ1-3
clone size: .
CDR3 protein: CASSLFQTVPSYSGNTIYF
CDR3 DNA: TGTGCCAGCAGCTTGTTTCAGACAGTCCCCAGTTACTCTGGAAACACCATATATTTT

V gene: TRBV5-4
D gene: .
J gene: TRBJ1-1
clone size: .
CDR3 protein: CASSLKSGINTEAFF
CDR3 DNA: TGTGCCAGCAGCTTGAAGTCAGGGATCAACACTGAAGCTTTCTTT

V gene: TRBV6-4
D gene: .
J gene: TRBJ1-5
clone size: once
CDR3 protein: CASSQTGNSNQPQHF
CDR3 DNA: TGTGCCAGCAGCCAGACAGGAAATAGCAATCAGCCCCAGCATTTT

V gene: TRBV28
D gene: .
J gene: TRBJ2-2
clone size: .
CDR3 protein: CATNLRFGGELFF
CDR3 DNA: TGTGCCACAAACCTGCGATTTGGCGGGGAGCTGTTTTTT

V gene: TRBV2
D gene: .
J gene: TRBJ1-4
clone size: .
CDR3 protein: CASKPGPNEKLFF
CDR3 DNA: TGTGCCAGCAAGCCAGGGCCTAATGAAAAACTGTTTTTT

V gene: TRBV4-3
D gene: .
J gene: TRBJ1-2
clone size: .
CDR3 protein: CASSQDGGFNYGYTF
CDR3 DNA: TGCGCCAGCAGCCAAGATGGGGGCTTCAACTATGGCTACACCTTC